Following are 31 T cell receptor beta chains from one sample sequenced in a study of blood T cell repertoires in COVID-19. TCRdb keeps only in-frame clones here, not all; method: immunoSEQ multiplex PCR. The sample includes tens of thousands of clones, 65% to 80% of them seen just once. What was sequenced was peripheral blood. These TCRs come from a woman of 80 years or more with active or convalescent COVID-19.

The rearrangement joins TRBV25-1 to TRBJ1-3; possible D gene TRBD1, 6 bases. Trimming removed 2 bases from V and 2 bases from J, with 10 bases in between. The CDR3 loop spans 15 amino acids. Germline-derived CDR1 and CDR2 are MGHDK and SYGVNS. CDR3: CASSETGLAGNTIYF. The CDR3 DNA reads TGTGCCAGCAGTGAAACAGGGCTGGCTGGAAACACCATATATTTT.

V gene TRBV7-2 combines with J gene TRBJ1-6; 8 nucleotides line up with TRBD1. CDR1 is SGHTA and CDR2 is FQGNSA in the germline V gene. V lost 2 bases to trimming and J lost 10 bases; unmatched junction nucleotides: 7. The CDR3 runs to 15 residues. The DNA for the CDR3 is TGTGCCAGCAGCTTACTGCCAGGGGGCTCCTCACCCCTCCACTTT. It yields the protein CASSLLPGGSSPLHF.

The J gene is TRBJ1-5, the V gene TRBV7-2; TRBD1 agrees at 9 bases. Trimming took 3 bases from V and 6 from J; bases not matched to a gene: 6. The CDR3 extends over 15 amino acids. Germline V lookup: CDR1 SGHTA, CDR2 FQGNSA. The CDR3 here is CASSFTQGAGQPQHF. CDR3 coding DNA: TGTGCCAGCAGCTTTACACAGGGGGCTGGTCAGCCCCAGCATTTT.

This clone has a handful of counts. The chain carries TRBV12-2 and TRBJ1-5; the table's D gene call, TRBD1, was not cross checked with the DNA. TRBV12-2 is described as a pseudogene. This CDR3 contains 22 residues. The CDR3 loop reads CASRFPRQTKDRERGSNQPQHF. CDR3 nucleotides: TGTGCAAGTCGCTTCCCAAGACAAACGAAGGACAGGGAAAGAGGGAGCAATCAGCCCCAGCATTTT.

The chain links TRBV6-1 to TRBJ1-2; tentative D call: TRBD1 (5 bases). The germline V and J ends were trimmed by 3 bases and 5 bases, with 10 bases remaining between them. The CDR3 spans 13 residues. The germline V gene has CDR1 MNHNS and CDR2 SASEGT. CDR3 coding DNA: TGTGCCAGCAGTGAGCGGACATCATATGGCTACACCTTC. This encodes CASSERTSYGYTF.

This chain links TRBV7-2 with TRBJ2-3; no clear D gene. Trimming removed 3 bases from V and 11 bases from J, with 15 bases in between. The CDR3 is made up of 13 amino acids. CDR1 and CDR2 from the germline V gene are SGHTA and FQGNSA. The CDR3 nucleotides are TGTGCCAGCAGCTTTTACGGTCGGAGTGAGCAGTATTTT. It translates to CASSFYGRSEQYF.

By sample fraction, this clone is medium-sized. CDR3 coding DNA: TGTGCCAGCAGTTCATACTTCTACGAGCAGTACTTC. Protein: CASSSYFYEQYF. J is TRBJ2-7 and V is TRBV6-2 or TRBV6-3, with D unclear. This CDR3 has 12 amino acids. V lost 4 bases and J lost 3, with 7 bases in between. Per germline, CDR1 MNHEY and CDR2 SVGEGT.

The chain uses TRBV4-1 and TRBJ1-5; D unclear. CDR1 MGHRA and CDR2 YSYEKL come from the germline V gene. CDR3 length: 15 amino acids. With 1 base removed from V and 4 bases from J, the gap between germline ends came to 11 bases. CDR3 DNA: TGCGCCAGCAGCCAAGGGGAGTTTCCTAATCAGCCCCAGCATTTT. It is translated as CASSQGEFPNQPQHF.

The chain uses TRBV5-4 and TRBJ2-1; D unresolved. This CDR3 has 15 residues. Trimming removed 0 bases at V and 4 bases at J, with 11 bases between. Looked up from germline, CDR1 is SGHNT and CDR2 is YYREEE (reference sequence). CDR3 coding DNA: TGTGCCAGCAGCTTGGCCATAGCCGCTTACAATGAGCAGTTCTTC. This sequence encodes CASSLAIAAYNEQFF.

This clone was counted once. V usage is TRBV5-1 and J usage is TRBJ2-5, with TRBD2 matching 8 bases. This CDR3 is 15 amino acids long. Germline lookup yields CDR1 SGHRS and CDR2 YFSETQ. J gave up 1 base and V 0 bases, and 2 bases lay outside the gene matches. The CDR3 bases are TGCGCCAGCAGCTTGGGAGCGGGGGCCCAAGAGACCCAGTACTTC. It specifies CASSLGAGAQETQYF.

This rearrangement joins TRBV9 to TRBJ2-3; TRBD1 might be the D (6 bases). CDR1 and CDR2 (germline): SGDLS, YYNGEE. V lost 0 bases, J lost 7 bases, and 15 bases lay in between. This CDR3 has 15 residues. For the CDR3, the DNA is TGTGCCAGCAGCGTAGCGGTAGGGGGTTTGAATACGCAGTATTTT. It yields the protein CASSVAVGGLNTQYF.

The chain couples TRBV2 to TRBJ2-7; perhaps TRBD1 as D (5 bases). Deletions cut 5 bases from V and 0 bases from J, with 11 bases between. Germline V gene lookup returns CDR1 SNHLY and CDR2 FYNNEI. The CDR3 covers 14 residues. In DNA form, the CDR3 reads TGTGCCAGCAGTCAACAGGTCAGCTCCTACGAGCAGTACTTC. It encodes CASSQQVSSYEQYF.

This clone was found a few times. The chain uses TRBV6-5 and TRBJ2-3, with 9 bases matching TRBD1. The length of the CDR3 is 13 residues. Germline trimming cut 10 bases from V and 8 bases from J; bases unmatched to any gene: 10. Germline V gives CDR1 MNHEY, CDR2 SVGAGI. CDR3 protein: CATRQGDRGTQYF. The CDR3 DNA reads as TGTGCCACCCGACAGGGGGACCGGGGTACGCAGTATTTT.

This clone was observed many times. V gene TRBV6-6 combines with J gene TRBJ2-1, with 8 bases identical to TRBD2. Unmatched junction bases numbered 15, after V lost 5 bases and J lost 6 bases. The germline gives CDR1 MNHNY, CDR2 SVGAGI (reference sequence). The CDR3 is made up of 17 amino acids. The CDR3 DNA sequence: TGTGCCAGCAGTCCCGATAGGGTAGCGGGGCAACTCAATGAGCAGTTCTTC. The encoded protein is CASSPDRVAGQLNEQFF.

The J gene is TRBJ1-4, the V gene TRBV7-9; TRBD1 agrees at 7 bases. Unmatched junction bases numbered 9, after V lost 1 base and J lost 7 bases. This CDR3 spans 16 amino acids. Per the germline V gene, CDR1 is SEHNR and CDR2 is FQNEAQ (reference sequence). The chain's CDR3 is CASSLVGQFAREKLFF. The CDR3 coding sequence is TGTGCCAGCAGCTTAGTGGGACAGTTCGCGCGTGAAAAACTGTTTTTT.

The chain is built from TRBV5-1 and TRBJ2-3, with D tentatively TRBD2 (7 bases). The CDR3 covers 13 residues. Germline assignment: CDR1 SGHRS and CDR2 YFSETQ. The V end lost 4 bases, the J end lost 2 bases, and 8 bases lay between the germline ends. For the CDR3, the DNA is TGCGCCAGCAGCGCGGGGGCCACAGATACGCAGTATTTT. This encodes CASSAGATDTQYF. The complete variable domain, with remaining parts taken from reference TRBV5-1 and TRBJ2-3, reads KAGVTQTPRYLIKTRGQQVTLSCSPISGHRSVSWYQQTPGQGLQFLFEYFSETQRNKGNFPGRFSGRQFSNSRSEMNVSTLELGDSALYLCASSAGATDTQYFGPGTRLTVL.

This chain connects TRBV11-2 to TRBJ1-1, with 8 bases matching TRBD1. CDR3 length: 14 residues. J was trimmed by 11 bases and V by 0 bases; bases with no gene match: 8. Germline V gene lookup returns CDR1 SGHAT and CDR2 FQNNGV. The CDR3 bases are TGTGCCAGCAGCTTAGATCTAGAGACAGGGGAGGCTTTCTTT. Its protein product is CASSLDLETGEAFF.

V is TRBV6-1 and J is TRBJ2-7; the D gene is possibly TRBD1 (6 bases). The CDR3 length is 13 residues. Trimming cost V 3 bases and J 9 bases, with 15 bases left between them. The germline CDR1 and CDR2 sequences are MNHNS and SASEGT. Here the CDR3 DNA reads TGTGCCAGCAGTGAGAGGGGCCCAGGGGTGCAGTACTTC. Translating it yields CASSERGPGVQYF.

V usage is TRBV6-2 or TRBV6-3 and J usage is TRBJ2-5; no definite D call. Per germline, CDR1 MNHEY and CDR2 SVGEGT. V lost 2 bases to trimming and J lost 0 bases, with 16 bases between them. The CDR3 has 17 residues. Written as DNA, the CDR3 is TGTGCCAGCAGTTACGATCGAACTACCTCGTACCAAGAGACCCAGTACTTC. This translates into CASSYDRTTSYQETQYF.

This clone was observed a few times. This chain joins TRBV3-1 (or the pseudogene TRBV3-2) and TRBJ1-3; no reliable D call. V was clipped by 5 bases and J by 0 bases, with 11 bases between them. CDR1 is LGHDT and CDR2 is YNNKEL in the germline V gene (reference sequence). CDR3 length: 15 amino acids. Here the CDR3 reads CASSETGSSGNTIYF. CDR3 DNA sequence: TGTGCCAGCAGCGAAACCGGGTCCTCTGGAAACACCATATATTTT.

DNA of the CDR3: TGTGCCAGCAGCTTAACAGGGGACTCTGGAAACACCATATATTTT. This gives the protein CASSLTGDSGNTIYF. The chain couples TRBV13 to TRBJ1-3, with 7 bases that match TRBD1. This CDR3 contains 15 residues. J was trimmed by 0 bases and V by 2 bases; bases with no gene match: 1. The germline V gene has CDR1 PRHDT and CDR2 FYEKMQ (reference sequence).

The chain carries TRBV27 and TRBJ1-6; D unclear. The CDR3 loop spans 13 amino acids. Germline assignment: CDR1 MNHEY and CDR2 SMNVEV (reference sequence). Trimming cost V 5 bases and J 10 bases, with 12 bases left between them. The CDR3, as DNA: TGTGCCAGCAGTCCCTACATGGAGTCACCCCTCCACTTT. Its translation is CASSPYMESPLHF.

This rearrangement joins TRBV19 to TRBJ1-5; no reliable D call. Germline values: CDR1 LNHDA, CDR2 SQIVND (reference sequence). Trimming shortened V by 4 bases and J by 6 bases, and 7 bases separated the two germline ends. The CDR3 contains 12 residues. The CDR3 is CASSNGLQPQHF. The CDR3 DNA reads as TGTGCCAGTAGTAACGGACTTCAGCCCCAGCATTTT.

The chain couples TRBV9 to TRBJ1-2; D is possibly TRBD1 (5 bases). The germline CDR1 and CDR2 sequences are SGDLS and YYNGEE. V lost 4 bases and J 2 bases, leaving 9 bases between the germline ends. The CDR3 has 13 residues. The CDR3 DNA reads TGTGCCAGCAGCCTCCGGGGGAACTATGGCTACACCTTC. Its translation is CASSLRGNYGYTF.

About this clone: Germline is not matched at one junction end, which may reflect a read error. This chain links TRBV7-2 with TRBJ1-3; TRBD1 is a possible D gene (6 bases). Germline CDR1 is SGHTA and CDR2 is FQGNSA. This CDR3 comprises 14 residues. CDR3 bases: TGTGCCAGCAGTTTAGGGGGGGTCGGAAACACCATATATTTT. This gives the protein CASSLGGVGNTIYF.

As regards this clone: Other DNA sequences in this sample translate to the same CDR3. V and J are TRBV5-4 and TRBJ2-3; TRBD2 aligns across 11 bases. Germline trimming cut 4 bases from V and 1 base from J; bases unmatched to any gene: 5. This CDR3 spans 16 amino acids. CDR1 and CDR2 (germline): SGHNT, YYREEE (reference sequence). CDR3 coding DNA: TGTGCCAGCAGCCCTGGACTAGCGGGCGGCACAGATACGCAGTATTTT. This gives the protein CASSPGLAGGTDTQYF.

This chain joins TRBV19 and TRBJ1-5; 8 bases fit TRBD1. In germline, CDR1 is LNHDA, CDR2 SQIVND (reference sequence). Trimming at V came to 8 bases and at J to 6 bases, leaving 6 bases not matched to a gene. This CDR3 contains 13 residues. The chain's CDR3 is CASGQGLLQPQHF. The CDR3 DNA reads TGTGCCAGTGGACAGGGCCTCCTTCAGCCCCAGCATTTT.

Within the sample, this clone is medium-sized. The chain combines TRBV19 with TRBJ2-3, with TRBD1 as a possible D gene (5 bases). CDR1 is LNHDA and CDR2 is SQIVND in the germline V gene (reference sequence). V lost 0 bases, J lost 4 bases, and 11 bases lay in between. The CDR3 runs 15 residues. CDR3 nucleotides: TGTGCCAGTAGTATAGACGAATCAGGGTCAGATACGCAGTATTTT. Translation gives CASSIDESGSDTQYF.

This rearrangement joins TRBV18 to TRBJ2-2; 7 bases agree with TRBD2. Looked up from germline, CDR1 is KGHSH and CDR2 is LQKENI. After removal of 4 bases from V and 6 bases from J, the junction contained 17 bases not matched to a gene. The CDR3 extends over 18 amino acids. As DNA, the CDR3 is TGTGCCAGCTCACTAAGCCCGTCTAGCGGAGAATGGGCCGGGGAGCTGTTTTTT. This encodes CASSLSPSSGEWAGELFF.

The chain recombines TRBV20-1 with TRBJ2-7; 8 positions match TRBD1. The CDR3 is 14 residues long. V shed 3 bases and J 3 bases; nucleotides not matched to a gene: 7. CDR1 and CDR2 from the germline V gene are DFQATT and SNEGSKA (reference sequence). CDR3 residues: CSASGGTGLYEQYF. The CDR3 DNA sequence: TGCAGTGCTAGTGGAGGGACAGGACTCTACGAGCAGTACTTC.

This clone occurred many times. This chain uses TRBV7-9 with TRBJ1-3; 7 bases agree with TRBD1. The CDR3 is 18 amino acids. Trimming removed 4 bases from V and 0 bases from J; junction bases left unmatched: 12. Germline CDR1 is SEHNR and CDR2 is FQNEAQ (reference sequence). The CDR3 spells CASSSITGTVVSGNTIYF. CDR3 sequence (DNA): TGTGCCAGCAGCTCTATTACCGGGACAGTTGTCTCTGGAAACACCATATATTTT.